The rows below give T cell receptor beta chains drawn from one sample of a study of cytomegalovirus exposure and HLA in healthy donors. Assay: immunoSEQ multiplex PCR; the TCRdb copy retains only in-frame clones and omits some. Of under 100,000 clones listed, 76% were seen once; the top ten hold just over 3%. Sample: PBMCs. Receptors were obtained from a middle-aged man in good health and CMV-seronegative. Each CDR3 is given without its conserved first and last residue. Fields, in order: clone size, J gene, V gene, CDR3 protein. The size of a clone is reported for some rows only, either as once, few or many, or as a class for expanded clones.

>.|TRBJ2-1|TRBV29-1
SVDLNDQQSSYNEQF
>few|TRBJ2-5|TRBV30
AWTPGGGETQY
>.|TRBJ2-5|TRBV6-4
ARTGVQTQY
>.|TRBJ1-3|TRBV7-8
ASSLARGAGNTIY
>.|TRBJ1-1|TRBV10-3
AISGTGQGVGEAF
>.|TRBJ2-7|TRBV5-1
ASSRPRTGSSVHEQY
>.|TRBJ2-3|TRBV27
ASSLMDSSTDTQY
>.|TRBJ2-3|TRBV15
ATSRVGRTDTQY
>.|TRBJ1-2|TRBV15
ATSTLGQGRSVDGYT
>.|TRBJ1-1|TRBV10-3
AISAKDGGVRTEAF
>.|TRBJ1-5|TRBV5-1
ASSLGWPGQNQPQH
>.|TRBJ2-3|TRBV5-4
ASSWKGGTDTQY
>.|TRBJ2-7|TRBV29-1
SVGNRSSYEQY
>.|TRBJ1-2|TRBV29-1
SGGQGDYGYT
>.|TRBJ1-2|TRBV7-2
ASSSGQGHGYT
>.|TRBJ1-1|TRBV7-9
ASSPLWVLGGMTEAF
>.|TRBJ2-5|TRBV6-1
ASARGSQETQY
>.|TRBJ1-2|TRBV7-3
ASSPRQGDNYGYT
>.|TRBJ2-7|TRBV7-2
ASSLSGQGAYEQY
>.|TRBJ1-3|TRBV5-4
ASSFGAAGNTIY
>.|TRBJ2-3|TRBV5-4
ASSPGNTDTQY
>.|TRBJ1-3|TRBV27
ASSMDSVSGNTIY
>.|TRBJ2-3|TRBV10-3
ASTDSSRDTQY